The 15 T cell receptor beta chains given below trace back to one sample, sequenced in a study of cytomegalovirus exposure and HLA in healthy donors. The protocol was immunoSEQ multiplex PCR, while the TCRdb copy is restricted to in-frame clones and leaves out a portion. The table shows tens of thousands of clones, with about 96% occurring only once. Sequenced input: PBMCs. The receptors originated from a woman aged 18-29 years in good health and CMV-seronegative.

The chain couples TRBV28 to TRBJ2-3; possible D gene TRBD2, 5 bases. The V end was cut by 2 bases, the J end by 2 bases, with 11 bases between. Per the germline V gene, CDR1 is MDHEN and CDR2 is SYDVKM. The CDR3 consists of 15 residues. The CDR3 protein is CASSLREKLTDTQYF. The DNA for the CDR3 is TGTGCCAGCAGTTTAAGGGAGAAACTCACAGATACGCAGTATTTT.

The genes are TRBV27 and TRBJ2-7; possible D gene TRBD2, 5 bases. The V end was cut by 3 bases, the J end by 0 bases, with 9 bases between. In germline, CDR1 is MNHEY, CDR2 SMNVEV (reference sequence). The CDR3 totals 14 residues. For the CDR3, the DNA is TGTGCCAGCAGTTTCTCCGGAGGCTCCTACGAGCAGTACTTC. Protein: CASSFSGGSYEQYF.

The rearrangement links TRBV7-6 to TRBJ1-1; no reliable D call. CDR3 size: 15 residues. CDR1 is SGHVS and CDR2 is FNYEAQ in the germline V gene. V lost 5 bases and J 2 bases, leaving 15 bases between the germline ends. The CDR3: CASSTLSGVNTEAFF. CDR3 bases: TGTGCCAGCAGCACTTTATCGGGAGTTAACACTGAAGCTTTCTTT.

Here the CDR3 reads CASSHTGSTEAFF. The CDR3 bases are TGTGCCAGCAGCCACACAGGGAGCACTGAAGCTTTCTTT. The chain carries TRBV14 and TRBJ1-1; D is perhaps TRBD1 (6 bases). With 3 bases removed from V and 4 bases from J, the gap between germline ends came to 9 bases. CDR3 length: 13 amino acids. The germline V gene encodes CDR1 SGHDN and CDR2 FVKESK.

The rearrangement uses TRBV10-2 and TRBJ1-1; a possible D gene is TRBD1 (5 bases). CDR1 WSHSY and CDR2 SAAADI come from the germline V gene. Trimming pared 0 bases from V and 0 bases from J, leaving 11 bases between. The CDR3 has 16 amino acids. DNA for the CDR3: TGCGCCAGCAGTGAGTCCAGGGAGGACATGAACACTGAAGCTTTCTTT. As protein: CASSESREDMNTEAFF.

The chain employs TRBV28 and TRBJ2-7, with 9 bases that match TRBD1. The germline V gene has CDR1 MDHEN and CDR2 SYDVKM. V shed 6 bases, J shed 3 bases, and the junction held 6 bases outside the gene matches. There are 14 residues in the CDR3. The CDR3 bases are TGTGCCAGCAGCGGGACAGGGAGACTCTACGAGCAGTACTTC. Residues: CASSGTGRLYEQYF. Combining the CDR3 with reference TRBV28 and TRBJ2-7 gives the whole variable domain DVKVTQSSRYLVKRTGEKVFLECVQDMDHENMFWYRQDPGLGLRLIYFSYDVKMKEKGDIPEGYSVSREKKERFSLILESASTNQTSMYLCASSGTGRLYEQYFGPGTRLTVT.

The CDR3 sequence: CASSKEGQGAGKLFF. The CDR3 bases are TGTGCCAGCAGCAAGGAGGGACAGGGGGCCGGAAAACTGTTTTTT. J is TRBJ1-4 and V is TRBV21-1; the D call of TRBD1 is as the table states it, not checked on the DNA. TRBV21-1 is designated a pseudogene. The length of the CDR3 is 15 residues.

The V call is TRBV10-3, the J call TRBJ2-1, with 15 bases lining up with TRBD2. This CDR3 spans 16 amino acids. Germline V CDR1 and CDR2: ENHRY, SYGVKD. Trimming removed 10 bases from V and 7 bases from J; junction bases left unmatched: 11. CDR3 sequence: CATTRQGTSGRNEQFF. CDR3 in DNA: TGTGCCACCACCCGGCAAGGGACTAGCGGGAGGAATGAGCAGTTCTTC.

This chain links TRBV2 with TRBJ1-2; no clear D gene. CDR1 is SNHLY and CDR2 is FYNNEI in the germline V gene. The CDR3 has 14 residues. V gave up 7 bases and J gave up 7 bases, with 19 bases separating them. The CDR3 spells CASIGSPPQAGYTF. CDR3 sequence (DNA): TGTGCCAGCATTGGTTCCCCCCCCCAGGCTGGCTACACCTTC.

This chain joins TRBV7-8 and TRBJ2-3, with no clear D. Germline CDR1 reads SGHVS; CDR2 reads FQNEAQ. The length of the CDR3 is 14 residues. The V and J ends lost 0 bases and 0 bases respectively, with 4 bases between them. The CDR3 nucleotides read TGTGCCAGCAGCTTAGCCTCGAGCACAGATACGCAGTATTTT. It translates to CASSLASSTDTQYF.

This rearrangement joins TRBV6-6 to TRBJ2-1; 13 bases map to TRBD2. This CDR3 contains 15 residues. Germline assignment: CDR1 MNHNY and CDR2 SVGAGI (reference sequence). J gave up 11 bases and V 5 bases, and 9 bases lay outside the gene matches. CDR3 sequence reads: CASSDSGTSGTKQFF. CDR3 coding DNA: TGTGCCAGCAGTGATTCCGGGACTAGCGGGACTAAGCAGTTCTTC.

The chain couples TRBV7-9 to TRBJ1-4, with 8 bases aligning to TRBD1. J lost 6 bases, V lost 5 bases, and 8 bases had no gene match. CDR3 length: 15 residues. Germline V gene data show CDR1 as SEHNR and CDR2 as FQNEAQ (reference sequence). As DNA, the CDR3 is TGTGCCAGCAGCGAGGACAGGGTTTGGGATGAAAAACTGTTTTTT. It specifies CASSEDRVWDEKLFF.

The rearrangement joins TRBV27 to TRBJ1-5; D may be TRBD1 (6 bases). Germline V gene sequence: CDR1 MNHEY, CDR2 SMNVEV (reference sequence). Between the trimmed V and J ends, which lost 5 bases and 5 bases, there was a span of 16 bases. This CDR3 has 15 amino acids. The DNA of the CDR3 is TGTGCCAGCAGTGCACTACAGGGAGCTTATCAGCCCCAGCATTTT. Its protein is CASSALQGAYQPQHF.

The chain is built from TRBV10-1 and TRBJ1-5; D perhaps matches TRBD1 (6 bases). V was clipped by 2 bases and J by 0 bases, with 20 bases between them. The length of the CDR3 is 19 residues. CDR1 and CDR2 from the germline V gene are WNHNN and SYGVQD (reference sequence). CDR3 sequence (DNA): TGCGCCAGCAGTGAGGGTTCATCAACACACAGGGATAGCAATCAGCCCCAGCATTTT. This translates into CASSEGSSTHRDSNQPQHF.

The rearrangement links TRBV27 to TRBJ2-1, with D hard to call. The ends were cut back, 6 bases at V and 8 bases at J, with 20 bases in the middle. The CDR3 covers 15 residues. Germline V gene sequence: CDR1 MNHEY, CDR2 SMNVEV (reference sequence). The CDR3 sequence is CASSIAFIRVYEQFF. The CDR3 DNA is TGTGCCAGCAGCATTGCTTTTATTCGGGTTTATGAGCAGTTCTTC.